This T cell receptor beta chain came from a study of T cell responses to AZD1222 COVID-19 vaccine. Germline V lookup: CDR1 MNHEY, CDR2 SVGAGI. CDR3 length equals 16 residues. V gave up 2 bases and J gave up 4 bases; unmatched junction bases: 6. Assay used: immunoSEQ multiplex PCR; TCRdb lists only in-frame clones, some missing. The repertoire has some 120,000 clones, approximately 91% of them found once; the top ten carry about 6%. V gene TRBV6-5 combines with J gene TRBJ1-4; 8 nucleotides align to TRBD1. This TCR came from an adult who received the AZD1222 COVID-19 vaccine. The starting material was peripheral blood, obtained 28 days after the second AZD1222 dose. CDR3 nucleotide sequence: TGTGCCAGCAGTTACCCTCTGACAGGGGATAATGAAAAACTGTTTTTT. The encoded protein is CASSYPLTGDNEKLFF.